The present entry profiles one T cell receptor (beta chain) with its context. Its antigen has not been determined. Base qualities are not provided; no much larger clone lies one nucleotide away. The data derive from a study of T cell repertoires in cytomegalovirus infection (dated by TCRdb to the late 2010s). As for the study more broadly: Recently identified HLA-C-restricted CMV epitopes, whose presentation resists viral immunomodulation, were targeted by peptide stimulations together with well-studied HLA-B-restricted epitopes. Donor HLA type was relevant to the analysis, because carriage of CMV infection together with the matching HLA type was indicated by public TCR beta signatures. The paper as a whole reports these results and caveats: In the ex vivo response, HLA-C-restricted CMV-specific TCR beta clonotypes were dominant, and in two of eight donors the single most frequent clonotype came from this HLA-C-restricted group. In both this cohort and an independent cohort of a few hundred donors, the cumulative frequency of public TCR beta family members distinguished carriers of CMV infection plus the relevant HLA type.

The sequencer listed for this sample is Illumina HiSeq 1500. The public reads were run again by TCRdb, first through fastp at Q25 and then through MiXCR, and only productive beta chains were kept. Rows with one shared CDR3 protein collapse into an entry with the most common genes and DNA. The sample table records around 500,000 distinct CDR3 sequences; more than 40% of these occur just once. The ten largest clones capture around two fifths of the sample. The V and J ends are trimmed by 2 bases and 2 bases, leaving 11 bases between them. The CDR3 measures 15 amino acids from cysteine to phenylalanine. The sequence is cut down to CDR3 DNA, 45 bases in frame from base 1. The germline V gene encodes CDR1 ENHRY and CDR2 SYGVKD. Interpreted using the paper, the treatment or condition label stands for: in vitro stimulation with specific CMV peptide epitopes to enrich CMV-specific T cells.

The material was cultured PBMCs, obtained from culture after CMV antigen stimulation. This clonotype was obtained from a human donor in good health (CMV status not recorded). Some clones in this sample may be carry-over from other donors' samples. The chain joins TRBV10-3 to TRBJ2-3; TRBD2 is a possible D gene, resting on 6 matching bases. Read as DNA, the sequence is TGTGCCATCAGTGAGGAACTAGCTCTCACAGATACGCAGTATTTT. It codes for CAISEELALTDTQYF.